The 25 T cell receptor beta chains below were found in one sample sequenced in a study of blood T cell repertoires in COVID-19. Here immunoSEQ multiplex PCR was the method, and the copy in TCRdb shows in-frame clones only, minus some. The profile shows about 60,000 clones, roughly 84% of them singletons. The material sequenced was peripheral blood. The receptor set was obtained from a man between 65 and 79 years old with acute or convalescent COVID-19.

V gene TRBV5-8 combines with J gene TRBJ1-1, with a tentative D call TRBD1 (6 bases). Germline V CDR1 and CDR2: SGHTS, YDEGEE. V dropped 8 bases and J dropped 0 bases, with 17 bases sitting between them. The CDR3 is 15 amino acids. The CDR3 DNA reads as TGTGCCAGTAAACAGCAGGGGTCCTTGAACACTGAAGCTTTCTTT. Its protein product is CASKQQGSLNTEAFF. The variable domain in full, with the rest retrieved from reference TRBV5-8 and TRBJ1-1, is EAGVTQSPTHLIKTRGQQATLRCSPISGHTSVYWYQQALGLGLQFLLWYDEGEERNRGNFPPRFSGRQFPNYSSELNVNALELEDSALYLCASKQQGSLNTEAFFGQGTRLTVV.

The chain couples TRBV21-1 to TRBJ2-3; the table names TRBD1, a call not compared with the DNA. TRBV21-1 is described as a pseudogene. The CDR3 is made up of 16 amino acids. CDR3 DNA: TGTGCCAGCAGCCGCACTGACAGGGGGCGCTGGGATACGCAGTATTTT. This gives the protein CASSRTDRGRWDTQYF.

V is TRBV9 and J is TRBJ2-1, with 8 bases fitting TRBD1. The V segment lost 0 bases and the J segment 6 bases; nucleotides outside the gene matches: 8. CDR3 length equals 16 residues. In germline, CDR1 is SGDLS, CDR2 YYNGEE. The CDR3 loop reads CASSVDGRGRPNEQFF. Here the CDR3 DNA reads TGTGCCAGCAGCGTAGACGGCAGGGGGCGCCCCAATGAGCAGTTCTTC.

The V and J genes are TRBV7-9 and TRBJ1-3, with a possible D match to TRBD1 (5 bases). The V gene's germline CDR1 is SEHNR and CDR2 FQNEAQ (reference sequence). With 1 base removed from V and 8 bases from J, the gap between germline ends came to 9 bases. CDR3 size: 13 residues. Written as DNA, the CDR3 is TGTGCCAGCAGCTTAGACGGGGGTCACACCATATATTTT. Its translation: CASSLDGGHTIYF. Complete variable domain (other parts from reference TRBV7-9 and TRBJ1-3): DTGVSQNPRHKITKRGQNVTFRCDPISEHNRLYWYRQTLGQGPEFLTYFQNEAQLEKSRLLSDRFSAERPKGSFSTLEIQRTEQGDSAMYLCASSLDGGHTIYFGEGSWLTVV.

This chain uses TRBV7-2 with TRBJ2-2, with D perhaps TRBD2 (6 bases). Germline V lookup: CDR1 SGHTA, CDR2 FQGNSA. V was trimmed by 8 bases and J by 0 bases, leaving 10 bases between them. The CDR3 runs to 14 residues. Here the CDR3 DNA reads TGTGCCAGCCGCGCGGGACCGAACACCGGGGAGCTGTTTTTT. Translating it yields CASRAGPNTGELFF. The full variable domain, completed using reference TRBV7-2 and TRBJ2-2, is GAGVSQSPSNKVTEKGKDVELRCDPISGHTALYWYRQSLGQGLEFLIYFQGNSAPDKSGLPSDRFSAERTGGSVSTLTIQRTQQEDSAVYLCASRAGPNTGELFFGEGSRLTVL.

This rearrangement joins TRBV11-2 to TRBJ1-1; 9 bases are a match to TRBD1. CDR3 length: 15 residues. After removal of 6 bases from V and 5 bases from J, the junction contained 10 bases not matched to a gene. The germline V gene encodes CDR1 SGHAT and CDR2 FQNNGV. The CDR3: CASRGLQGARTEAFF. The CDR3 DNA follows: TGTGCCAGCAGGGGGCTACAGGGGGCCAGGACTGAAGCTTTCTTT.

This clone turned up a few times. CDR3 coding DNA: TGTGCCAGCAGCTTGCCCCGGAACAGGGGAGGCACAGATACGCAGTATTTT. This translates into CASSLPRNRGGTDTQYF. V usage is TRBV5-8 and J usage is TRBJ2-3, with 7 bases fitting TRBD1. This CDR3 spans 17 amino acids. Trimming removed 1 base from V and 1 base from J; junction bases left unmatched: 9. CDR1 is SGHTS and CDR2 is YDEGEE in the germline V gene.

The genes are TRBV18 and TRBJ2-7, with TRBD1 identical over 7 bases. V was clipped by 6 bases and J by 4 bases; unmatched bases: 9. This CDR3 contains 14 residues. Germline V gene data show CDR1 as KGHSH and CDR2 as LQKENI. The CDR3 loop is CASSPDRALYEQYF. The CDR3 coding sequence is TGTGCCAGCTCGCCCGACAGGGCCTTATACGAGCAGTACTTC.

J is TRBJ2-7 and V is TRBV9; no clear D gene. Trimming removed 0 bases from V and 4 bases from J, with 11 bases in between. The germline V gene encodes CDR1 SGDLS and CDR2 YYNGEE. The CDR3 has 14 amino acids. CDR3 sequence reads: CASSVASRDYEQYF. The CDR3 DNA is TGTGCCAGCAGCGTAGCCTCCCGAGATTACGAGCAGTACTTC.

V usage is TRBV19 and J usage is TRBJ1-5; D call uncertain. Germline CDR1 LNHDA, CDR2 SQIVND (reference sequence). Deletions cut 7 bases from V and 3 bases from J, with 13 bases between. The CDR3 is 14 residues long. DNA for the CDR3: TGTGCCAGTAACAAGAGGGTTCTCAATCAGCCCCAGCATTTT. Translated: CASNKRVLNQPQHF. The entire variable domain, with the rest obtained from reference TRBV19 and TRBJ1-5, is as follows: DGGITQSPKYLFRKEGQNVTLSCEQNLNHDAMYWYRQDPGQGLRLIYYSQIVNDFQKGDIAEGYSVSREKKESFPLTVTSAQKNPTAFYLCASNKRVLNQPQHFGDGTRLSIL.

This chain uses TRBV11-3 with TRBJ2-1; tentatively, D is TRBD2 (5 bases). The CDR3 length is 14 residues. Germline lookup yields CDR1 SGHNT and CDR2 YENEEA. V lost 5 bases and J lost 5, with 13 bases in between. The CDR3 nucleotides are TGTGCCAGCAGCCCTAGGACGGGAAACAATGAGCAGTTCTTC. It codes for CASSPRTGNNEQFF.

This chain connects TRBV3-1 (or the pseudogene TRBV3-2) to TRBJ1-3, with D unclear. The germline V and J ends were trimmed by 4 bases and 0 bases, with 13 bases remaining between them. This CDR3 spans 16 amino acids. Germline values: CDR1 LGHDT, CDR2 YNNKEL (reference sequence). The CDR3 here is CASSPRERSSGNTIYF. In nucleotides, the CDR3 is TGTGCCAGCAGCCCCCGGGAGAGGAGCTCTGGAAACACCATATATTTT.

This CDR3 is CASRIQGGRGSPLHF. The CDR3 nucleotides are TGTGCCAGCAGGATACAGGGCGGGCGTGGATCACCCCTCCACTTT. The genes are TRBV6-6 and TRBJ1-6; maybe TRBD1 (6 bases). V was pared by 6 bases and J by 10 bases, with 19 bases between. CDR1 is MNHNY and CDR2 is SVGAGI in the germline V gene (reference sequence). There are 15 residues in the CDR3.

The chain links TRBV2 to TRBJ2-3; TRBD2 is a possible D gene (6 bases). The V end was cut by 10 bases, the J end by 6 bases, with 17 bases between. This CDR3 comprises 13 residues. In germline, CDR1 is SNHLY, CDR2 FYNNEI. CDR3 in DNA: TGTGCCACAACCGTTAGGAGGGGCGATACGCAGTATTTT. Its translation is CATTVRRGDTQYF. Using reference TRBV2 and TRBJ2-3 for the parts outside the CDR3, the full variable domain is EPEVTQTPSHQVTQMGQEVILRCVPISNHLYFYWYRQILGQKVEFLVSFYNNEISEKSEIFDDQFSVERPDGSNFTLKIRSTKLEDSAMYFCATTVRRGDTQYFGPGTRLTVL.

This CDR3 is CASSVDFGLQETQYF. For the CDR3, the DNA is TGTGCCAGCAGCGTAGATTTCGGGTTACAAGAGACCCAGTACTTC. This chain links TRBV9 with TRBJ2-5, with D unclear. The germline V gene encodes CDR1 SGDLS and CDR2 YYNGEE. V was pared by 0 bases and J by 2 bases, with 11 bases between. The length of the CDR3 is 15 residues.

The rearrangement uses TRBV27 and TRBJ2-7, with D possibly being TRBD1 (6 bases). Trimming removed 5 bases at V and 6 bases at J, with 23 bases between. The CDR3 is made up of 16 amino acids. The germline V gene encodes CDR1 MNHEY and CDR2 SMNVEV (reference sequence). As DNA, the CDR3 is TGTGCCAGCAGTATCGAATGGGGGCGAATACGTGCCGAGCAGTACTTC. As protein: CASSIEWGRIRAEQYF.

J is TRBJ2-7 and V is TRBV7-2, with 9 bases that match TRBD2. The CDR3 sequence is 17 residues long. Per the germline V gene, CDR1 is SGHTA and CDR2 is FQGNSA. Trimming at V came to 4 bases and at J to 4 bases, leaving 14 bases not matched to a gene. CDR3 region: CASSSAGGGLRSYEQYF. The CDR3 coding sequence is TGTGCCAGCAGCTCAGCGGGGGGAGGTCTTCGCAGTTACGAGCAGTACTTC.

V is TRBV9 and J is TRBJ1-6, with 10 bases matching TRBD1. The CDR3 is 14 residues long. Germline V gives CDR1 SGDLS, CDR2 YYNGEE. The trim removed 4 bases at V and 7 bases at J, leaving 2 bases unmatched. CDR3 coding DNA: TGTGCCAGCAGCCTGGGACAGGGGAATTCACCCCTCCACTTT. As protein: CASSLGQGNSPLHF.

The chain carries TRBV27 and TRBJ2-7; 11 nucleotides align to TRBD1. The length of the CDR3 is 15 residues. V was clipped by 2 bases and J by 2 bases; unmatched bases: 2. The V gene's germline CDR1 is MNHEY and CDR2 SMNVEV (reference sequence). CDR3 sequence reads: CASSLRTGGAYEQYF. CDR3 DNA sequence: TGTGCCAGCAGTTTACGGACAGGGGGCGCCTACGAGCAGTACTTC.

The rearrangement uses TRBV6-1 and TRBJ2-5, with 9 bases identical to TRBD1. Germline V gene lookup returns CDR1 MNHNS and CDR2 SASEGT. The CDR3 is 16 amino acids. V lost 4 bases and J lost 5; bases outside the gene matches: 11. The DNA for the CDR3 is TGTGCCAGCAGTGTTTACAGGGGGCGCTTTGGGGAGACCCAGTACTTC. Its translation is CASSVYRGRFGETQYF.

The V gene is TRBV7-2, the J gene TRBJ2-3; 8 bases agree with TRBD1. Trimming removed 7 bases from V and 1 base from J; junction bases left unmatched: 10. The length of the CDR3 is 16 residues. The germline CDR1 and CDR2 sequences are SGHTA and FQGNSA. The CDR3 coding sequence is TGTGCCAGCACCCAACGCAAGACAGGGGGCACAGATACGCAGTATTTT. Translating it yields CASTQRKTGGTDTQYF.

This sequence joins TRBV11-3 and TRBJ2-3; possible D gene TRBD1, 6 bases. Germline V gene data show CDR1 as SGHNT and CDR2 as YENEEA. CDR3 length: 13 amino acids. Trimming shortened V by 3 bases and J by 5 bases, and 9 bases separated the two germline ends. The CDR3 sequence: CASSLGAGDTQYF. In DNA form, the CDR3 reads TGTGCCAGCAGCTTGGGGGCGGGAGATACGCAGTATTTT. The full variable domain, with the rest looked up from reference TRBV11-3 and TRBJ2-3, is EAGVVQSPRYKIIEKKQPVAFWCNPISGHNTLYWYLQNLGQGPELLIRYENEEAVDDSQLPKDRFSAERLKGVDSTLKIQPAELGDSAVYLCASSLGAGDTQYFGPGTRLTVL.

This chain joins TRBV6-2 or TRBV6-3 and TRBJ2-5, with TRBD1 as a possible D gene (5 bases). V was cut by 5 bases and J by 1 base, with 11 bases left in between. Germline-derived CDR1 and CDR2 are MNHEY and SVGEGT. The CDR3 has 14 residues. CDR3 in DNA: TGTGCCAGCAGTAACAGGCGCCTCCAAGAGACCCAGTACTTC. Encoded protein: CASSNRRLQETQYF.

This clone was detected only once. The chain joins TRBV12-5 to TRBJ1-1, with D unclear. Germline V gene sequence: CDR1 LGHNT, CDR2 FRNRAP. The length of the CDR3 is 12 residues. V lost 2 bases to trimming and J lost 3 bases, with 4 bases between them. The CDR3 region is CASGLQDTEAFF. The DNA for the CDR3 is TGTGCTAGTGGTTTGCAGGACACTGAAGCTTTCTTT.

This clone was detected only a few times. The chain links TRBV7-9 to TRBJ2-7, with unresolved D. This CDR3 contains 11 residues. Trimming removed 3 bases at V and 7 bases at J, with 7 bases between. Germline loops: CDR1 SEHNR, CDR2 FQNEAQ (reference sequence). This CDR3 is CASSFAAEQYF. Written as DNA, the CDR3 is TGTGCCAGCAGCTTTGCAGCGGAGCAGTACTTC.